The rows below give T cell receptor beta chains drawn from one sample of a study of identical twins. TCRdb re-called the 5' RACE reads through MiXCR, storing one row per CDR3 protein. The sample carries hundreds of thousands of distinct CDR3 sequences, around 6.1% recorded once. Sequenced material: naive T cells sorted from blood. The source of these receptors is a man aged 18 to 30 in good health. The CDR3 runs from the conserved cysteine through the conserved F or W. Each record gives: D gene, J gene, clone size, V gene, CDR3 protein, CDR3 DNA. D genes are given only for firm matches. The size field is filled for only some rows; it gives once, few, many or a size class.

- | TRBJ2-1 | many | TRBV12-3/TRBV12-4 | CASSLGDNNEQFF | TGTGCCAGCAGTTTAGGGGATAACAATGAGCAGTTCTTC
- | TRBJ2-2 | many | TRBV6-5 | CASSYGNLNTGELFF | TGTGCCAGCAGTTACGGTAACTTGAACACCGGGGAGCTGTTTTTT
- | TRBJ2-7 | many | TRBV15 | CATSRDRNSGHSEQYF | TGTGCCACCAGCAGAGACAGGAACAGCGGTCACAGCGAGCAGTACTTC
- | TRBJ2-7 | many | TRBV29-1 | CSVVVGLSSYEQYF | TGCAGCGTTGTAGTGGGTCTGAGCTCCTACGAGCAGTACTTC
- | TRBJ1-6 | many | TRBV5-1 | CASRPELDSYNSPLHF | TGCGCCAGCAGGCCCGAGCTTGACTCCTATAATTCACCCCTCCACTTT
TRBD1 | TRBJ2-3 | many | TRBV15 | CATSRAGQGLTDTQYF | TGTGCCACCAGCAGAGCAGGACAGGGACTCACAGATACGCAGTATTTT
TRBD2 | TRBJ2-1 | many | TRBV28 | CASRSPSGRGSYNEQFF | TGTGCCAGCAGGTCTCCTAGCGGGAGAGGTTCCTACAATGAGCAGTTCTTC
- | TRBJ2-1 | many | TRBV20-1 | CSARLAYNEQFF | TGCAGTGCTAGACTAGCGTACAATGAGCAGTTCTTC
- | TRBJ2-4 | few | TRBV2 | CASLVDRGAKNIQYF | TGTGCCAGCCTGGTGGACAGAGGTGCCAAAAACATTCAGTACTTC
- | TRBJ2-2 | - | TRBV7-2 | CASSLALGPTGELFF | TGTGCCAGCAGCTTAGCGCTCGGACCCACCGGGGAGCTGTTTTTT
TRBD1 | TRBJ2-7 | many | TRBV9 | CASSADRGSEEQYF | TGTGCCAGCAGCGCGGACAGGGGGAGCGAAGAGCAGTACTTC
- | TRBJ2-7 | many | TRBV4-3 | CASSQDTRDEQYF | TGCGCCAGCAGCCAAGATACGCGGGACGAGCAGTACTTC
- | TRBJ2-4 | many | TRBV12-5 | CASGFLLGQGLIPKNIQYF | TGTGCTAGTGGTTTCCTACTCGGACAGGGACTAATCCCTAAAAACATTCAGTACTTC
TRBD1 | TRBJ2-3 | many | TRBV2 | CASRGQGVNTDTQYF | TGTGCCAGCAGAGGACAGGGAGTGAATACAGATACGCAGTATTTT
TRBD2 | TRBJ2-1 | many | TRBV20-1 | CSARENVNEQFF | TGCAGTGCGCGGGAGAACGTTAATGAGCAGTTCTTC
TRBD2 | TRBJ2-7 | few | TRBV7-9 | CASSPTSGRRIYEQYF | TGTGCCAGCAGCCCCACTAGCGGGAGAAGGATCTACGAGCAGTACTTC
TRBD2 | TRBJ2-3 | many | TRBV29-1 | CSVEDVRLAGGPLYF | TGCAGCGTTGAAGATGTTCGCCTAGCGGGAGGCCCACTGTATTTT
- | TRBJ1-1 | - | TRBV4-1 | CASSQDTGRVNTEAFF | TGCGCCAGCAGCCAAGATACGGGCAGGGTGAACACTGAAGCTTTCTTT
TRBD2 | TRBJ2-1 | - | TRBV5-5 | CASSLIPSGVYNEQFF | TGTGCCAGCAGCTTGATTCCCAGCGGGGTCTACAATGAGCAGTTCTTC
- | TRBJ2-2 | many | TRBV29-1 | CSGLDAGELFF | TGCAGCGGGCTTGACGCCGGGGAGCTGTTTTTT
- | TRBJ2-2 | few | TRBV24-1 | CATSDTADRANTGELFF | TGTGCCACCAGTGATACCGCGGACAGAGCGAACACCGGGGAGCTGTTTTTT
- | TRBJ1-6 | - | TRBV6-2/TRBV6-3 | CASSYTPNTATSSYNSPLHF | TGTGCCAGCAGCTACACGCCGAACACAGCAACGAGCTCCTATAATTCACCCCTCCACTTT